This TCR beta chain was sequenced during a study of patients and donors after allogeneic stem cell transplantation. TCRdb reprocessed the RT-PCR reads via MiXCR and lists one record per CDR3 protein. The sample lists 200,000 to 250,000 distinct CDR3 sequences, roughly an eighth occurring once. This CDR3 region has 15 residues. The germline V gene has CDR1 DFQATT and CDR2 SNEGSKA (reference sequence). V lost 6 bases and J lost 4; bases outside the gene matches: 13. Input material: blood, either unsorted or a sorted T cell fraction (not recorded which). The rearrangement links TRBV20-1 to TRBJ2-3, with TRBD2 matching 7 bases. This receptor was obtained from a human donor who was either an allogeneic HSCT recipient or a stem cell or donor lymphocyte infusion donor (not recorded which). It is not recorded whose cells these are; they may come from a transplant donor. The CDR3 reads CSANQPGLHSDTQYF. The CDR3 DNA reads TGCAGTGCCAATCAACCGGGACTACACTCAGATACGCAGTATTTT.